A selection of T cell receptor beta chains follows, all from one sample in a study of cytomegalovirus exposure and HLA in healthy donors. Repertoires were generated with immunoSEQ multiplex PCR, while TCRdb's copy carries only in-frame clones and drops some. The repertoire consists of 150,000 to 170,000 clones, with around 84% occurring once and the leading ten covering 2% to 2.5%. The specimen was PBMCs. The receptors come from a human donor in good health. Both conserved end residues are part of each CDR3. D genes are given only for firm matches. Size tells how often a clone was seen (once, few, many) or the class of an expanded clone, and some rows leave it out.

TRBV2	NA	TRBJ2-6	TRBD1	TGTGCCAGCAGTGACCCCGGGACAGGGACTTCTGGGGCCAACGTCCTGACTTTC	CASSDPGTGTSGANVLTF
TRBV27	NA	TRBJ2-6	NA	TGTGCCAGCAGTTCCCCTACGGGAACTGGGGCCAACGTCCTGACTTTC	CASSSPTGTGANVLTF
TRBV9	NA	TRBJ1-1	NA	TGTGCCAGCAGCCCTGGCAGCACTGAAGCTTTCTTT	CASSPGSTEAFF
TRBV28	NA	TRBJ2-2	TRBD2	TGTGCCAGCAGTTTGGGCTTTGGGAGCGGGAGCGCCACCGGGGAGCTGTTTTTT	CASSLGFGSGSATGELFF
TRBV28	NA	TRBJ1-3	NA	TGTGCCAGCAGTCCCCGACAGAACACCATATATTTT	CASSPRQNTIYF
TRBV5-4	NA	TRBJ2-3	TRBD1	TGTGCCAGCAGTTTACAGGGGGCGTCAGATACGCAGTATTTT	CASSLQGASDTQYF
TRBV30	NA	TRBJ2-5	NA	TGTGCCTGGAGTGTACAGGGCGGCCCAGAGACCCAGTACTTC	CAWSVQGGPETQYF
TRBV29-1	NA	TRBJ1-1	TRBD1	TGCAGCGTGGTGACAGGGGGAACTGAAGCTTTCTTT	CSVVTGGTEAFF
TRBV27	NA	TRBJ2-5	TRBD2	TGTGCCAGCAGGTTAGCGGGAGTAGGAGAGACCCAGTACTTC	CASRLAGVGETQYF
TRBV4-3	NA	TRBJ1-4	NA	TGCGCCAGCAGCCAAGAAATCGGAAAACTGTTTTTT	CASSQEIGKLFF
TRBV18	NA	TRBJ2-1	TRBD1	TGTGCCAGCTCATTGGAACCTACAGGGGGCGCCTACAATGAGCAGTTCTTC	CASSLEPTGGAYNEQFF
TRBV2	NA	TRBJ1-1	NA	TGTGCCAGCAGTGAAGTGTTTGGGGGGATGAACACTGAAGCTTTCTTT	CASSEVFGGMNTEAFF
TRBV7-2	NA	TRBJ1-1	NA	TGTGCCAGCAGCACCCAGGGAGGCACCGCTGAAGCTTTCTTT	CASSTQGGTAEAFF
TRBV29-1	NA	TRBJ2-5	NA	TGCAGCGTTCCTGGGGGGGGCTGGGAGACCCAGTACTTC	CSVPGGGWETQYF
TRBV6-6	NA	TRBJ1-5	TRBD1	TGTGCCAGCAGCAGGGACAGGGGGCAAAATCAGCCCCAGCATTTT	CASSRDRGQNQPQHF
TRBV20-1	NA	TRBJ1-1	NA	TGCAGTGCAGGACTCTCAGTGGAAGCTTTCTTT	CSAGLSVEAFF
TRBV19	few	TRBJ2-7	TRBD2	TGTGCCAGTAGTTGGGGACTAGCGGGAACCTACGAGCAGTACTTC	CASSWGLAGTYEQYF
TRBV10-3	NA	TRBJ2-5	TRBD1	TGTGCCATCAGTCTGGGACAGCAAGAGACCCAGTACTTC	CAISLGQQETQYF
TRBV18	NA	TRBJ2-5	TRBD1	TGTGCCAGCTCACCACAGGGGACAGGCGGCCCGGGGACCCAGTACTTC	CASSPQGTGGPGTQYF
TRBV19	NA	TRBJ1-1	NA	TGTGCCAGTAGTACCGTAGCTGAAGCTTTCTTT	CASSTVAEAFF
TRBV30	NA	TRBJ1-5	NA	TGTGCCTGGAGTGCAGGGAGCAATCAGCCCCAGCATTTT	CAWSAGSNQPQHF
TRBV6-5	NA	TRBJ1-1	TRBD1	TGTGCCAGCAGTAGAGGGACAGAGAACACTGAAGCTTTCTTT	CASSRGTENTEAFF
TRBV18	NA	TRBJ1-2	NA	TGTGCCAGCTCACCACCAAGCCGTGCGGACTATGGCTACACCTTC	CASSPPSRADYGYTF
TRBV2	NA	TRBJ2-5	TRBD1	TGTGCCAGCAGTGCAGGGGGTGGTCAAGAGACCCAGTACTTC	CASSAGGGQETQYF
TRBV30	NA	TRBJ2-7	TRBD2	TGTGCCTGGATTGGGAGACTAGCGGGAAGGGACGAGCAGTACTTC	CAWIGRLAGRDEQYF
TRBV29-1	NA	TRBJ2-1	NA	TGCAGCGTTGGCACGATAAAGGCTAGCGATTACAATGAGCAGTTCTTC	CSVGTIKASDYNEQFF
TRBV30	NA	TRBJ2-1	TRBD2	TGTGCCTGGAGTATAGCGGGAGGGTACAATGAGCAGTTCTTC	CAWSIAGGYNEQFF
TRBV6-1	NA	TRBJ1-5	TRBD1	TGTGCCAGCAGGGAGACAGGGGCTAATCAGCCCCAGCATTTT	CASRETGANQPQHF
TRBV10-3	NA	TRBJ2-6	NA	TGTGCCATACGAACCAGCTCTGGGGCCAACGTCCTGACTTTC	CAIRTSSGANVLTF
TRBV28	NA	TRBJ2-2	NA	TGTGCCAGCAGCACTTCAGGGGAGCTGTTTTTT	CASSTSGELFF
TRBV9	NA	TRBJ1-1	TRBD1	TGTGCCAGCAGCGTAGATCCTCCGGGACAGGGGTTGCTGAACACTGAAGCTTTCTTT	CASSVDPPGQGLLNTEAFF
TRBV6-5	NA	TRBJ1-1	NA	TGTGCCAGTGGGCGGAACACTGAAGCTTTCTTT	CASGRNTEAFF
TRBV7-9	NA	TRBJ2-2	NA	TGTGCCAGCAGCTTAGTACTAGAGAACACCGGGGAGCTGTTTTTT	CASSLVLENTGELFF
TRBV6-5	NA	TRBJ2-7	NA	TGTGCCAGCAGGCAAACAGAGGCGGGAGAGCAGTACTTC	CASRQTEAGEQYF
TRBV27	NA	TRBJ1-1	NA	TGTGCCAGCGGAAGACAGGAGAACACTGAAGCTTTCTTT	CASGRQENTEAFF